These 28 T cell receptor beta chains share one sample of origin, sequenced in a study of CD8+ T cells in alopecia areata. The authors extracted RNA and reverse transcribed it into cDNA as the sequencing template. Assay used: immunoSEQ multiplex PCR; TCRdb lists only in-frame clones, some missing. Listed for the sample are more than 250,000 clones, none seen a single time. Separation of pooled cutaneous lymph node cells was by sorting with CD4, CD8alpha, NKG2D, NKG2ACE and other markers. Sequenced: CD4+ T cells sorted from a lymph node. All receptors come from a C3H/HeJ mouse with alopecia areata. MHC haplotype here: H2-k.

In its sample, this clone was seen a few times. Gene labels here are mouse ones. The read ends 4 residues shy of where the CDR3 ends; the end is completed using the germline J gene. The chain has TRBV5 and TRBJ2-2; possibly TRBD1 for D (5 bases). Germline V lookup: CDR1 LGHNA, CDR2 YNLKQL (reference sequence). Trimming stripped 4 bases from V and 4 bases from J, with 10 bases between. CDR3 length: 14 residues. The part of the CDR3 DNA that was read is TGTGCCAGCAGCCCCCAGGGCTCCACCGGG. Its translation is CASSPQGSTG. The whole CDR3 reads CASSPQGSTGQLYF.

A few counts support this clone. Mouse germline and gene names are used. The read ends 4 residues shy of where the CDR3 ends; the end is completed using the germline J gene. The gene calls are TRBV13-3 and TRBJ2-3; 9 nucleotides align to TRBD2. The CDR3 length is 16 residues. The V gene end was trimmed by 4 bases and the J gene end by 1 base; junction bases not matched to a gene: 7. From germline, CDR1 is NNHDY and CDR2 SYVADS. Partial CDR3 DNA: TGTGCCAGCAGTACTCCACTGGGGGGTGGTGCAGAA. As protein: CASSTPLGGGAE. The CDR3 as a whole reads CASSTPLGGGAETLYF.

This clone has just a few counts. Genes and germline come from the mouse. The sequenced fragment ends 4 residues before the CDR3 boundary, so the rest is inferred from the germline J gene. The chain is built from TRBV13-2 and TRBJ1-2, with D maybe TRBD1 (5 bases). CDR1 is NNHNN, CDR2 SYGAGS, per germline (reference sequence). The CDR3 consists of 15 residues. V shed 1 base and J shed 0 bases, with 10 bases lying between them. The sequenced part of the CDR3 DNA is TGTGCCAGCGGTGATATCCGGACAACAAACTCC. It codes for CASGDIRTTNS. The complete CDR3 sequence is CASGDIRTTNSDYTF.

Comment on this clone: Gene names follow the mouse nomenclature. The CDR3 end lies 4 residues beyond the end of the read and is filled in from the germline J gene. The rearrangement joins TRBV19 to TRBJ2-1, with no clear D. Germline CDR1 reads FNHDT; CDR2 reads SITEND (reference sequence). V gave up 4 bases and J gave up 1 base, with 6 bases separating them. This CDR3 has 13 residues. The CDR3 spells CASSPTNYAEQFF. The DNA read from the CDR3 is TGTGCCAGCAGTCCGACAAACTATGCT.

As for this clone: Gene labels here are mouse ones. The same CDR3 arises from other DNA sequences in this sample as well. The sequenced CDR3 bases are TGTGCCAGCAGCCAAGTTGGACAATCAAACTCC. Translated, it gives CASSQVGQSNS. The entire CDR3 sequence reads CASSQVGQSNSDYTF. The V gene is TRBV5, the J gene TRBJ1-2; weak D call: TRBD1 (5 bases). With the read ending 4 residues before the CDR3 end, the germline J gene is used to fill in that end. The CDR3 totals 15 residues. The germline gives CDR1 LGHNA, CDR2 YNLKQL (reference sequence). Trimming cost V 1 base and J 0 bases, with 9 bases left between them.

This clone came up a few times. Gene names follow the mouse nomenclature. Read sequence stops 4 residues before the CDR3 end, and the germline J gene provides the missing end. The V and J genes are TRBV17 and TRBJ2-5; TRBD1 might be the D (5 bases). The CDR3 runs 15 residues. Germline assignment: CDR1 MNHDT and CDR2 YYDKIL. CDR3 in amino acids: CASSRDTGRADTQYF. The covered CDR3 bases are TGTGCTAGCAGTAGAGATACCGGCAGGGCAGAC.

About this clone itself: The gene names given are mouse names. The CDR3 extends 4 residues past the end of the read, so its final part is completed from the germline J gene. The V gene is TRBV3, the J gene TRBJ1-2; TRBD1 matches at 7 bases. The germline gives CDR1 SNHLY, CDR2 FYNGKV (reference sequence). The CDR3 loop spans 15 amino acids. V gave up 3 bases and J gave up 0 bases; unmatched junction bases: 4. CDR3 sequence: CASSFRDRANSDYTF. Incomplete CDR3 DNA: TGTGCCAGCAGCTTCCGGGACAGAGCAAACTCC.

This clone was found a few times. Germline and genes here are mouse. Coverage ceases 4 residues before the CDR3 finishes, and the germline J gene fills in the end. The chain couples TRBV13-1 to TRBJ1-1, with D unresolved. V gave up 1 base and J gave up 0 bases, with 7 bases separating them. The length of the CDR3 is 14 residues. Germline CDR1 NSHNY, CDR2 SYGAGN. This chain's CDR3 is CASSDLRANTEVFF. CDR3 DNA (partial): TGTGCCAGCAGTGATCTCAGAGCAAACACA.

For this clone: Each gene name is a mouse one. The CDR3 end is not reached by the read, which stops 4 residues before it; the germline J gene fills it in. In the same sample, other DNA sequences code for this CDR3. The chain links TRBV19 to TRBJ2-7; D gene ambiguous. This CDR3 is built from 11 residues. Germline values: CDR1 FNHDT, CDR2 SITEND (reference sequence). Partial CDR3 DNA: TGTGCCAGCAGTATTCTTTAT. Residues: CASSILY. The whole CDR3 protein reads CASSILYEQYF.

As concerns this clone: Genes here carry mouse names. The read terminates 4 residues before the CDR3 end, so the remaining end is supplied by the germline J gene. The chain has TRBV13-2 and TRBJ2-2; 7 positions match TRBD2. CDR1 is NNHNN and CDR2 is SYGAGS in the germline V gene (reference sequence). Losses at the gene ends were 3 bases for V and 4 bases for J; bases not matched to a gene: 0. The CDR3 is made up of 13 amino acids. The CDR3: CASGAGGTGQLYF. Partial CDR3 DNA: TGTGCCAGCGGTGCTGGGGGCACCGGG.

Of note for this clone: The gene names here belong to mouse. The CDR3 end falls 4 residues outside the read, so it is completed with the germline J gene. V is TRBV1 and J is TRBJ2-3, with 7 bases matching TRBD2. Germline trimming cut 0 bases from V and 0 bases from J; bases unmatched to any gene: 6. Germline values: CDR1 NSQYPW, CDR2 LRSPGD (reference sequence). This CDR3 comprises 17 residues. The part of the CDR3 DNA that was read is TGCACCTGCAGTGCAGATTACTCTGGGGGTAGTGCAGAA. This translates into CTCSADYSGGSAE. The full CDR3 is CTCSADYSGGSAETLYF.

Worth noting for this clone: Gene names denote mouse genes. The read halts 4 residues ahead of the CDR3 end, with the missing end drawn from the germline J gene. The chain carries TRBV13-2 and TRBJ2-7, with D maybe TRBD1 (5 bases). The CDR3 totals 13 residues. Deletions cut 3 bases from V and 2 bases from J, with 9 bases between. CDR1 and CDR2 (germline): NNHNN, SYGAGS (reference sequence). The part of the CDR3 DNA that was read is TGTGCCAGCGGTGGAGGACAAACCTAT. This sequence encodes CASGGGQTY. The full CDR3 protein is CASGGGQTYEQYF.

This clone was seen a handful of times. Any gene name here is a mouse gene name. From the germline J gene comes the end of the CDR3, since the read stops 4 residues before it. The chain links TRBV5 to TRBJ2-3, with 10 bases identical to TRBD2. V lost 0 bases and J lost 4; bases outside the gene matches: 4. This CDR3 spans 16 amino acids. Looked up from germline, CDR1 is LGHNA and CDR2 is YNLKQL (reference sequence). The sequenced CDR3 bases are TGTGCCAGCAGCCAAGATCCGGGACTGGGGTCAGAA. Amino acids: CASSQDPGLGSE. In full, the CDR3 reads CASSQDPGLGSETLYF.

This clone came up a few times. Germline and genes here are mouse. From the germline J gene comes the end of the CDR3, since the read stops 4 residues before it. The rearrangement links TRBV13-1 to TRBJ2-5; 12 bases align to TRBD2. CDR3 length: 16 amino acids. Germline V lookup: CDR1 NSHNY, CDR2 SYGAGN. CDR3 DNA (partial): TGTGCCAGCAGCCCGGACTGGGGGGGGAGAGAAGAC. Protein sequence: CASSPDWGGRED. The CDR3, in full, reads CASSPDWGGREDTQYF.

This clone has just a few counts. The listed genes are named as in mouse. With the read ending 3 residues before the CDR3 end, the germline J gene is used to fill in that end. The J gene is TRBJ1-6, the V gene TRBV3, with TRBD1 matching 7 bases. TRBJ1-6 is classed as an ORF, of uncertain function. Trimming took 3 bases from V and 8 from J; bases not matched to a gene: 4. Germline lookup yields CDR1 SNHLY and CDR2 FYNGKV (reference sequence). The CDR3 contains 14 residues. CDR3 bases read: TGTGCCAGCAGCTTCACAGGGGAAGATTCGCCC. Protein sequence: CASSFTGEDSP. The entire CDR3 protein is CASSFTGEDSPLYF.

To note about this clone: Genes and germline come from the mouse. The CDR3 extends 4 residues past the end of the read, so its final part is completed from the germline J gene. The V call is TRBV1, the J call TRBJ2-3, with D maybe TRBD2 (6 bases). Germline lookup yields CDR1 NSQYPW and CDR2 LRSPGD (reference sequence). V was shortened by 0 bases and J by 1 base, with 11 bases between the two germline ends. The CDR3 runs 16 residues. The CDR3: CTCSADHPGGAETLYF. The DNA read from the CDR3 is TGCACCTGCAGTGCAGATCACCCTGGGGGTGCAGAA.

This clone was detected only a few times. Gene labels here are mouse ones. The CDR3 goes on 4 residues after the read ends, and that part is filled in from the germline J gene. The same CDR3 also results from other DNA sequences found in this sample. The rearrangement joins TRBV13-1 to TRBJ2-1, with TRBD2 matching over 10 bases. The CDR3 totals 16 residues. V lost 2 bases and J lost 4; bases outside the gene matches: 6. CDR1 is NSHNY and CDR2 is SYGAGN in the germline V gene. The CDR3 sequence is CASSDTSGGAYAEQFF. CDR3 DNA, as far as it was read: TGTGCCAGCAGTGACACCTCTGGGGGGGCGTATGCT.

In the case of this clone: The germline and genes are mouse ones. The read finishes 4 residues shy of the CDR3 end, and the germline J gene is used to complete it. The chain recombines TRBV31 with TRBJ2-1; 9 bases align to TRBD2. The CDR3 loop spans 16 amino acids. Germline values: CDR1 GKSSPN, CDR2 SITVG. The J segment lost 3 bases and the V segment lost 0 bases, leaving 6 bases of the junction unmatched. CDR3 bases read: TGTGCCTGGAGTCTATTACCTGGGGGGGGCTATGCT. Amino acid sequence: CAWSLLPGGGYA. The full CDR3 reads CAWSLLPGGGYAEQFF.

A few counts support this clone. Gene labels here are mouse ones. The CDR3 goes on 4 residues after the read ends, and that part is filled in from the germline J gene. This chain uses TRBV5 with TRBJ2-7; maybe TRBD2 (5 bases). The ends were cut back, 1 base at V and 0 bases at J, with 10 bases in the middle. Germline loops: CDR1 LGHNA, CDR2 YNLKQL (reference sequence). CDR3 size: 15 residues. CDR3 sequence reads: CASSQAYGVSYEQYF. The part of the CDR3 DNA that was read is TGTGCCAGCAGCCAAGCTTATGGGGTCTCCTAT.

This clone was picked up a small number of times. The gene names here belong to mouse. The read halts 3 residues ahead of the CDR3 end, with the missing end drawn from the germline J gene. At the DNA level, this CDR3 is encoded by other sequences in the same sample as well. The V and J genes are TRBV13-2 and TRBJ1-6; 8 bases agree with TRBD1. TRBJ1-6 belongs to the ORF category, with a function that is uncertain. Germline V gives CDR1 NNHNN, CDR2 SYGAGS (reference sequence). The CDR3 length is 14 residues. The V gene end was trimmed by 3 bases and the J gene end by 4 bases; junction bases not matched to a gene: 0. The covered CDR3 bases are TGTGCCAGCGGTGGGGACAGGTATAATTCGCCC. Translating it yields CASGGDRYNSP. In full, the CDR3 is CASGGDRYNSPLYF.

This clone was picked up a small number of times. Gene names are the mouse ones. The CDR3 is cut off 4 residues early in the read; its end comes from the germline J gene. The chain recombines TRBV31 with TRBJ1-1; D is unresolved. CDR1 and CDR2 from the germline V gene are GKSSPN and SITVG. This CDR3 contains 13 residues. V lost 0 bases, J lost 1 base, and 6 bases lay in between. Incomplete CDR3 DNA: TGTGCCTGGAGTCTAGCAGGAAACACA. It specifies CAWSLAGNT. The CDR3 in its entirety is CAWSLAGNTEVFF.

Regarding this clone: The gene names given are mouse names. The read is 4 residues too short to cover the CDR3 end, so that end is filled in from the germline J gene. The gene calls are TRBV16 and TRBJ1-2; 8 bases fit TRBD1. This CDR3 region has 16 residues. Germline V lookup: CDR1 SGHSA, CDR2 FRNQAP. V lost 0 bases to trimming and J lost 3 bases; unmatched junction nucleotides: 6. CDR3 sequence: CASSLDVTGEDSDYTF. CDR3 DNA, as far as it was read: TGTGCAAGCAGCTTAGATGTGACAGGGGAAGACTCC.

A few counts support this clone. Mouse gene names apply. The read halts 4 residues ahead of the CDR3 end, with the missing end drawn from the germline J gene. V gene TRBV5 combines with J gene TRBJ2-1; 14 bases agree with TRBD2. The V gene's germline CDR1 is LGHNA and CDR2 YNLKQL (reference sequence). Trimming cost V 6 bases and J 2 bases; bases outside gene matches: 0. This CDR3 comprises 15 residues. The CDR3 bases that were read are TGTGCCAGCAGGGGACTGGGGGGGCACTATGCT. It is translated as CASRGLGGHYA. The whole CDR3 protein is CASRGLGGHYAEQFF.

To note about this clone: Mouse gene names apply. The read gets to within 4 residues of the CDR3 end, and the germline J gene fills in the rest. The chain combines TRBV31 with TRBJ1-2; 7 nucleotides agree with TRBD1. With 0 bases clipped from V and 4 bases from J, the junction kept 5 bases outside the gene matches. Germline V gene sequence: CDR1 GKSSPN, CDR2 SITVG. This CDR3 is 14 amino acids long. The part of the CDR3 DNA that was read is TGTGCCTGGAGTCTAAGGGGGCTGGGCTCC. It translates to CAWSLRGLGS. The entire CDR3 is CAWSLRGLGSDYTF.

As regards this clone: The listed genes are named as in mouse. With the read ending 4 residues before the CDR3 end, the germline J gene is used to fill in that end. Other DNA sequences in the sample encode the same CDR3. The chain has TRBV19 and TRBJ2-7; 10 bases fit TRBD1. Germline lookup yields CDR1 FNHDT and CDR2 SITEND (reference sequence). Unmatched junction bases numbered 4, after V lost 4 bases and J lost 3 bases. CDR3 length equals 14 residues. CDR3 sequence: CASSLRDRGYEQYF. CDR3 DNA (partial): TGTGCCAGCAGTCTGCGGGACAGGGGCTAT. Based on the CDR3 plus reference TRBV19 and TRBJ2-7, the full variable domain is GGIITQTPKFLIGQEGQKLTLKCQQNFNHDTMYWYRQDSGKGLRLIYYSITENDLQKGDLSEGYDASREKKSSFSLTVTSAQKNEMAVFLCASSLRDRGYEQYFGPGTRLTVL.

About this clone: Mouse names are used for the genes. The read comes to an end 4 residues before the CDR3 does, leaving the germline J gene to fill in the end. At the DNA level, this CDR3 is encoded by other sequences in the same sample as well. The chain recombines TRBV19 with TRBJ2-3; tentative D call: TRBD1 (6 bases). Germline-derived CDR1 and CDR2 are FNHDT and SITEND (reference sequence). Trimming shortened V by 4 bases and J by 0 bases, and 12 bases separated the two germline ends. This CDR3 comprises 15 residues. Partial CDR3 DNA: TGTGCCAGCAGTGCAGGGACAACTAGTGCAGAA. This codes for CASSAGTTSAE. The entire CDR3 is CASSAGTTSAETLYF.

Comment on this clone: Each gene name is a mouse one. The read ends 4 residues shy of where the CDR3 ends; the end is completed using the germline J gene. This chain connects TRBV13-1 to TRBJ2-2; 9 bases map to TRBD1. The CDR3 consists of 16 residues. Germline values: CDR1 NSHNY, CDR2 SYGAGN. Trimming at V came to 0 bases and at J to 2 bases, leaving 2 bases not matched to a gene. The covered CDR3 bases are TGTGCCAGCAGTGATGTCGGACAGGGGAACACCGGG. Protein sequence: CASSDVGQGNTG. The whole CDR3 is CASSDVGQGNTGQLYF.

Of note for this clone: Mouse gene names and germline throughout. The read is 4 residues too short to cover the CDR3 end, so that end is filled in from the germline J gene. The chain combines TRBV19 with TRBJ2-7; 12 nucleotides align to TRBD2. Trimming removed 6 bases from V and 3 bases from J; junction bases left unmatched: 4. The V gene's germline CDR1 is FNHDT and CDR2 SITEND (reference sequence). CDR3 length: 14 residues. Incomplete CDR3 DNA: TGTGCCAGCAACCGGGACTGGGGGGACTAT. This sequence encodes CASNRDWGDY. The complete CDR3 sequence is CASNRDWGDYEQYF.